Following are 26 T cell receptor beta chains from one sample sequenced in a study of identifying expanded T cells in peripheral blood. The protocol was immunoSEQ multiplex PCR, while the TCRdb copy is restricted to in-frame clones and leaves out a portion. The table lists 81,000 or so clones, roughly 89% of them singletons, with 20% in the top ten. Material for sequencing was blood. These TCRs come from a person aged 18 to 75 in good health.

The rearrangement links TRBV19 to TRBJ2-5, with TRBD1 matching 7 bases. This CDR3 region has 14 residues. The germline CDR1 and CDR2 sequences are LNHDA and SQIVND (reference sequence). J lost 5 bases, V lost 5 bases, and 8 bases had no gene match. CDR3 residues: CASSSSTGMETQYF. For the CDR3, the DNA is TGTGCCAGTAGTTCCTCGACAGGGATGGAGACCCAGTACTTC.

This chain links TRBV27 with TRBJ2-3; D ambiguous. Germline CDR1 reads MNHEY; CDR2 reads SMNVEV (reference sequence). V was trimmed by 0 bases and J by 3 bases, leaving 13 bases between them. There are 16 residues in the CDR3. The CDR3, as DNA: TGTGCCAGCAGTTTATCAGGGTTAATAAATACAGATACGCAGTATTTT. Translation gives CASSLSGLINTDTQYF.

V and J are TRBV29-1 and TRBJ2-1, with TRBD1 identical over 8 bases. Germline CDR1 SQVTM, CDR2 ANQGSEA. The trim removed 7 bases at V and 6 bases at J, leaving 8 bases unmatched. This CDR3 is built from 13 residues. CDR3: CSGGGTGLNEQFF. In nucleotides, the CDR3 is TGCAGCGGTGGAGGGACAGGTCTCAATGAGCAGTTCTTC.

This clone occurred once. The gene calls are TRBV4-2 and TRBJ2-1; tentatively, D is TRBD2 (5 bases). This CDR3 has 16 residues. V shed 0 bases and J shed 4 bases, with 13 bases lying between them. The germline CDR1 and CDR2 sequences are LGHNA and YNFKEQ. CDR3 DNA: TGTGCCAGCAGCCAAGATGCTCGGACTTTTTACAATGAGCAGTTCTTC. This sequence encodes CASSQDARTFYNEQFF.

This rearrangement joins TRBV7-2 to TRBJ2-2; D unclear. The CDR3 contains 14 residues. Per the germline V gene, CDR1 is SGHTA and CDR2 is FQGNSA. V lost 6 bases and J lost 7, with 15 bases in between. The CDR3: CASSLSGVNGELFF. In DNA form, the CDR3 reads TGTGCCAGCAGTCTATCTGGCGTTAACGGGGAGCTGTTTTTT. The full variable domain, with the rest looked up from reference TRBV7-2 and TRBJ2-2, is GAGVSQSPSNKVTEKGKDVELRCDPISGHTALYWYRQSLGQGLEFLIYFQGNSAPDKSGLPSDRFSAERTGGSVSTLTIQRTQQEDSAVYLCASSLSGVNGELFFGEGSRLTVL.

The chain combines TRBV9 with TRBJ2-7; no definite D call. Looked up from germline, CDR1 is SGDLS and CDR2 is YYNGEE. The length of the CDR3 is 16 residues. Trimming removed 3 bases from V and 1 base from J, with 17 bases in between. CDR3 sequence (DNA): TGTGCCAGCAGCGCAGGCTTTGGGGTCGAGTCCTACGAGCAGTACTTC. Protein product: CASSAGFGVESYEQYF.

The rearrangement links TRBV6-5 to TRBJ1-4, with D possibly TRBD1 on 6 matching bases. This CDR3 is 15 amino acids long. Trimming removed 5 bases from V and 4 bases from J, with 14 bases in between. CDR1 and CDR2 (germline): MNHEY, SVGAGI. The CDR3 sequence: CASSRGRGGNEKLFF. The CDR3 DNA is TGTGCCAGCAGTCGTGGACGAGGGGGTAATGAAAAACTGTTTTTT.

The gene calls are TRBV5-6 and TRBJ2-7; perhaps D is TRBD1 or TRBD2 (5 bases each). This CDR3 has 15 amino acids. The V and J ends lost 4 bases and 4 bases respectively, with 18 bases between them. CDR1 is SGHDT, CDR2 YYEEEE, per germline. The CDR3 spells CASSRGTSVYYEQYF. CDR3 bases: TGTGCCAGCAGCAGGGGCACTAGTGTCTATTACGAGCAGTACTTC.

In DNA, the CDR3 is TGCAGCGTTTGGACTAGCGGAGCCAAAAACATTCAGTACTTC. This gives the protein CSVWTSGAKNIQYF. This rearrangement joins TRBV29-1 to TRBJ2-4; TRBD2 aligns across 10 bases. CDR3 size: 14 residues. The V segment lost 5 bases and the J segment 0 bases; nucleotides outside the gene matches: 1. Germline values: CDR1 SQVTM, CDR2 ANQGSEA.

The V call is TRBV29-1, the J call TRBJ2-1, with unresolved D. This CDR3 region has 15 residues. The germline CDR1 and CDR2 sequences are SQVTM and ANQGSEA. Deletions cut 0 bases from V and 4 bases from J, with 13 bases between. DNA of the CDR3: TGCAGCGTTGAAGAGGAAAAGGTCGGGTACAATGAGCAGTTCTTC. Amino acid sequence: CSVEEEKVGYNEQFF.

This chain uses TRBV9 with TRBJ1-2; D ambiguous. Germline CDR1 reads SGDLS; CDR2 reads YYNGEE. The CDR3 loop spans 14 amino acids. The V gene lost 3 bases and the J gene lost 5 bases, with 14 bases spanning the gap. The CDR3 nucleotides read TGTGCCAGCAGCGCAACTCGAGATGAATATGGCTACACCTTC. This translates into CASSATRDEYGYTF.

The V gene is TRBV7-9, the J gene TRBJ1-2; D unclear. Germline V gives CDR1 SEHNR, CDR2 FQNEAQ (reference sequence). This CDR3 has 16 amino acids. V gave up 4 bases and J gave up 4 bases, with 19 bases separating them. CDR3 DNA: TGTGCCAGCAGCTCCTCCGGGCCTCAAATCGGCTATGGCTACACCTTC. Translated, it gives CASSSSGPQIGYGYTF.

In this sample, this clone turned up once. This chain links TRBV7-8 with TRBJ1-2; D not resolved. Germline V CDR1 and CDR2: SGHVS, FQNEAQ. This CDR3 spans 14 amino acids. Between the trimmed V and J ends, which lost 7 bases and 6 bases, there was a span of 18 bases. The DNA of the CDR3 is TGTGCCAGCACCTCTCGGGAGGCCGCAAATGGCTACACCTTC. Translating it yields CASTSREAANGYTF.

This clone was found a few times. V and J are TRBV15 and TRBJ2-5, with D unresolved. This CDR3 spans 13 amino acids. V dropped 0 bases and J dropped 4 bases, with 6 bases sitting between them. Germline CDR1 is LNHNV and CDR2 is YYDKDF (reference sequence). CDR3 coding DNA: TGTGCCACCAGCAGAGACAGGAGAGAGACCCAGTACTTC. Its protein product is CATSRDRRETQYF.

The V call is TRBV30, the J call TRBJ2-5, with D uncertain. V was shortened by 0 bases and J by 5 bases, with 13 bases between the two germline ends. The CDR3 runs 14 residues. The V gene's germline CDR1 is GTSNPN and CDR2 SVGIG (reference sequence). CDR3 nucleotide sequence: TGTGCCTGGAGTGTAAGAACGATGTTGGAGACCCAGTACTTC. As protein: CAWSVRTMLETQYF.

This clone has a handful of counts. J is TRBJ1-5 and V is TRBV5-1; D not certain. The germline V gene encodes CDR1 SGHRS and CDR2 YFSETQ. CDR3 size: 15 residues. Trimming took 5 bases from V and 1 from J, leaving 13 bases between them. The CDR3 spells CASRPGWESNQPQHF. CDR3 DNA: TGCGCCAGCAGGCCAGGTTGGGAAAGCAATCAGCCCCAGCATTTT.

The CDR3 DNA is TGTGCCAGCAGTTTTGGGACAGGCCTTTTACAAAATGAAAAACTGTTTTTT. It encodes CASSFGTGLLQNEKLFF. The gene calls are TRBV28 and TRBJ1-4; 8 bases line up with TRBD1. CDR3 size: 17 residues. The ends lost 3 bases at V and 5 bases at J; junction bases unmatched: 11. Per the germline V gene, CDR1 is MDHEN and CDR2 is SYDVKM.

The rearrangement links TRBV10-3 to TRBJ2-3; a weak D match, TRBD1 (6 bases). Trimming took off 10 bases at V and 2 bases at J, with 13 bases between the two ends. Germline V gene sequence: CDR1 ENHRY, CDR2 SYGVKD. The CDR3 has 13 amino acids. The CDR3: CATSTGTTDTQYF. In DNA, the CDR3 is TGTGCCACCTCCACAGGGACCACAGATACGCAGTATTTT.

V is TRBV6-5 and J is TRBJ2-1; tentative D call: TRBD2 (5 bases). With 6 bases removed from V and 3 bases from J, the gap between germline ends came to 18 bases. The CDR3 totals 16 residues. Germline values: CDR1 MNHEY, CDR2 SVGAGI. For the CDR3, the DNA is TGTGCCAGCAGCTACGGACTCCCGGACGGCTACAATGAGCAGTTCTTC. Protein: CASSYGLPDGYNEQFF.

The chain recombines TRBV10-3 with TRBJ1-1; 10 positions match TRBD1. Germline CDR1 and CDR2: ENHRY and SYGVKD. The CDR3 spans 15 residues. V shed 10 bases, J shed 0 bases, and the junction held 8 bases outside the gene matches. CDR3 DNA: TGTGCCACAAACCCGGGACAGGGGATGAACACTGAAGCTTTCTTT. Translating gives CATNPGQGMNTEAFF.

V usage is TRBV10-2 and J usage is TRBJ2-5, with 7 nucleotides matching TRBD2. Trimming took 6 bases from V and 4 from J; bases not matched to a gene: 14. This CDR3 has 16 residues. Germline lookup yields CDR1 WSHSY and CDR2 SAAADI. The CDR3 reads CASSPGLGGTGETQYF. DNA of the CDR3: TGCGCCAGCAGCCCCGGGTTGGGGGGGACCGGAGAGACCCAGTACTTC.

CDR3 protein: CASSVKRAGGDTGELFF. The CDR3 DNA sequence: TGTGCCAGCAGCGTAAAGAGGGCAGGGGGAGACACCGGGGAGCTGTTTTTT. The chain carries TRBV9 and TRBJ2-2; the match to TRBD1 covers 7 bases. The CDR3 runs to 17 residues. Trimming cost V 1 base and J 3 bases; bases outside gene matches: 9. CDR1 and CDR2 (germline): SGDLS, YYNGEE.

V usage is TRBV18 and J usage is TRBJ2-7; no reliable D call. The V end was cut by 3 bases, the J end by 0 bases, with 9 bases between. Germline V lookup: CDR1 KGHSH, CDR2 LQKENI. The CDR3 has 14 amino acids. In DNA form, the CDR3 reads TGTGCCAGCTCACCTGACGGAAGCTCCTACGAGCAGTACTTC. As protein: CASSPDGSSYEQYF.

The chain is built from TRBV27 and TRBJ2-1; 14 nucleotides line up with TRBD2. CDR1 is MNHEY, CDR2 SMNVEV, per germline (reference sequence). The ends lost 6 bases at V and 10 bases at J; junction bases unmatched: 8. The CDR3 is 15 amino acids. DNA of the CDR3: TGTGCCAGCAGCGGGACTAGCGGGAGATCTTACGAGCAGTTCTTC. It specifies CASSGTSGRSYEQFF.

J is TRBJ2-7 and V is TRBV13; no clear D. The CDR3 is 13 residues long. Germline V lookup: CDR1 PRHDT, CDR2 FYEKMQ (reference sequence). V lost 5 bases and J lost 3, with 11 bases in between. CDR3 sequence reads: CASSTDTHYEQYF. CDR3 nucleotides: TGTGCCAGCAGCACCGATACTCACTACGAGCAGTACTTC. The full variable domain, completed using reference TRBV13 and TRBJ2-7, is AAGVIQSPRHLIKEKRETATLKCYPIPRHDTVYWYQQGPGQDPQFLISFYEKMQSDKGSIPDRFSAQQFSDYHSELNMSSLELGDSALYFCASSTDTHYEQYFGPGTRLTVT.

The chain employs TRBV4-3 and TRBJ2-3, with D tentatively TRBD1 (6 bases). V was shortened by 1 base and J by 2 bases, with 13 bases between the two germline ends. This CDR3 is 16 amino acids long. Germline loops: CDR1 LGHNA, CDR2 YSLEER. CDR3 loop: CASSQGNRATTDTQYF. The CDR3, as DNA: TGCGCCAGCAGCCAAGGTAACAGGGCGACCACAGATACGCAGTATTTT.